The entry that follows covers one T cell receptor beta chain sequence. Its antigen remains unknown. The data stem from a study of T cells in Graves' hyperthyroidism and ophthalmopathy. Study details: Sampling of peripheral blood happened at initial diagnosis, prior to any treatment. Study-wide results and limits: Expanded thyroid clonotypes (above 0.001) were mostly also found in blood.

Amplification targeted TCR beta CDR3 regions from RNA transcripts. Using the HTBI primer set, a first-round RT-PCR was run on the TCR CDR3. TCRdb redid the calling of the multiplex PCR reads with MiXCR, one entry per CDR3 protein. Of almost 600,000 distinct CDR3 sequences listed, around 13% are singletons. Predating any ophthalmopathy symptoms, the blood sample was taken at first hyperthyroidism diagnosis. Approximately 9.3 ml of fresh peripheral blood supplied the PBMCs. This sequence was found in a woman in her 30s with Graves' hyperthyroidism that later progressed to Graves' ophthalmopathy. The specimen was blood.

The CDR3 sequence: CASSLSPGQGPTSSGANVLTF. CDR3 DNA sequence: TGTGCCAGCAGCTTAAGTCCCGGACAGGGCCCTACGAGCTCTGGGGCCAACGTCCTGACTTTC. The chain joins TRBV7-9 to TRBJ2-6; TRBD1 agrees at 8 bases. This CDR3 has 21 amino acids. J lost 0 bases, V lost 2 bases, and 15 bases had no gene match. The germline V gene encodes CDR1 SEHNR and CDR2 FQNEAQ (reference sequence). Filled out from reference TRBV7-9 and TRBJ2-6, the complete variable domain reads DTGVSQNPRHKITKRGQNVTFRCDPISEHNRLYWYRQTLGQGPEFLTYFQNEAQLEKSRLLSDRFSAERPKGSFSTLEIQRTEQGDSAMYLCASSLSPGQGPTSSGANVLTFGAGSRLTVL.